These T cell receptor beta chains were read from a single sample in a study of cytomegalovirus exposure and HLA in healthy donors. TCRdb's table, derived via immunoSEQ multiplex PCR, lists solely in-frame clones and lacks some. In the table there are 140,000 to 150,000 clones, about 75% of which are singletons. Sequenced: PBMCs. These TCRs come from a man younger than 40 in good health and CMV-seronegative. Each CDR3 is given with its conserved first and last residue. D genes are given only for firm matches. The listing skips clone size in some rows; elsewhere it reads once, few, many or a size class.

j_call: TRBJ1-2; v_call: TRBV5-4; d_call: .; clone_size: .; cdr3_aa: CASSLEGANYGYTF; cdr3_nt: TGTGCCAGCAGCTTGGAGGGGGCTAACTATGGCTACACCTTC
j_call: TRBJ1-5; v_call: TRBV6-6; d_call: TRBD1; clone_size: once; cdr3_aa: CASSSGRGSNQPQHF; cdr3_nt: TGTGCCAGCAGTTCGGGCAGGGGGAGCAATCAGCCCCAGCATTTT
j_call: TRBJ2-2; v_call: TRBV5-5; d_call: .; clone_size: .; cdr3_aa: CASSLGQMNTGELFF; cdr3_nt: TGTGCCAGCAGCTTGGGCCAGATGAACACCGGGGAGCTGTTTTTT
j_call: TRBJ2-4; v_call: TRBV19; d_call: TRBD1; clone_size: .; cdr3_aa: CASTRTGENIQYF; cdr3_nt: TGTGCCAGTACTAGGACAGGGGAAAACATTCAGTACTTC
j_call: TRBJ1-2; v_call: TRBV5-4; d_call: .; clone_size: .; cdr3_aa: CASSLPSRGYTF; cdr3_nt: TGTGCCAGCAGCTTGCCCTCCCGGGGCTACACCTTC
j_call: TRBJ2-3; v_call: TRBV5-1; d_call: .; clone_size: .; cdr3_aa: CASSLVGSSTDTQYF; cdr3_nt: TGCGCCAGCAGCTTGGTGGGCTCCTCCACAGATACGCAGTATTTT
j_call: TRBJ1-1; v_call: TRBV5-1; d_call: .; clone_size: .; cdr3_aa: CASSPEAGWGAFF; cdr3_nt: TGCGCCAGCAGCCCGGAAGCGGGTTGGGGAGCTTTCTTT
j_call: TRBJ1-4; v_call: TRBV7-6; d_call: TRBD1; clone_size: .; cdr3_aa: CASSPRTGAYEKLFF; cdr3_nt: TGTGCCAGCAGCCCCCGGACAGGGGCGTATGAAAAACTGTTTTTT
j_call: TRBJ2-7; v_call: TRBV27; d_call: .; clone_size: .; cdr3_aa: CASSLSSVSYEQYF; cdr3_nt: TGTGCCAGCAGTTTATCGTCGGTTTCCTACGAGCAGTACTTC
j_call: TRBJ1-1; v_call: TRBV9; d_call: TRBD1; clone_size: .; cdr3_aa: CASSVGQRTGRDTEAFF; cdr3_nt: TGTGCCAGCAGCGTAGGCCAGCGGACAGGGCGTGACACTGAAGCTTTCTTT
j_call: TRBJ1-1; v_call: TRBV30; d_call: .; clone_size: .; cdr3_aa: CAWSVLGGSRANTEAFF; cdr3_nt: TGTGCCTGGAGTGTACTCGGGGGTTCTCGAGCGAACACTGAAGCTTTCTTT
j_call: TRBJ1-1; v_call: TRBV18; d_call: .; clone_size: .; cdr3_aa: CASSPDTSEAFF; cdr3_nt: TGTGCCAGCTCACCGGACACCTCAGAAGCTTTCTTT
j_call: TRBJ2-1; v_call: TRBV7-2; d_call: .; clone_size: .; cdr3_aa: CASSSNSGYWGDNEQFF; cdr3_nt: TGTGCCAGCAGCTCCAATTCGGGGTACTGGGGGGACAATGAGCAGTTCTTC
j_call: TRBJ1-2; v_call: TRBV20-1; d_call: TRBD1; clone_size: .; cdr3_aa: CAGQGGYGYTF; cdr3_nt: TGCGCAGGACAGGGCGGCTATGGCTACACCTTC
j_call: TRBJ1-1; v_call: TRBV11-3; d_call: TRBD1; clone_size: .; cdr3_aa: CASSPGTARPVEAFF; cdr3_nt: TGTGCCAGCAGCCCAGGGACAGCCAGGCCTGTTGAAGCTTTCTTT
j_call: TRBJ1-2; v_call: TRBV5-1; d_call: .; clone_size: .; cdr3_aa: CASSLSYVQHYGYTF; cdr3_nt: TGCGCCAGCAGCTTATCGTATGTACAGCACTATGGCTACACCTTC
j_call: TRBJ2-1; v_call: TRBV28; d_call: .; clone_size: .; cdr3_aa: CASSPPSASYNEQFF; cdr3_nt: TGTGCCAGCAGTCCACCCAGCGCTTCGTACAATGAGCAGTTCTTC
j_call: TRBJ1-4; v_call: TRBV5-1; d_call: TRBD1; clone_size: .; cdr3_aa: CASSPGQGDEKLFF; cdr3_nt: TGCGCCAGCAGCCCGGGACAGGGAGATGAAAAACTGTTTTTT
j_call: TRBJ2-3; v_call: TRBV29-1; d_call: .; clone_size: .; cdr3_aa: CSVPSSASTDTQYF; cdr3_nt: TGCAGCGTTCCTTCTAGCGCTAGCACAGATACGCAGTATTTT
j_call: TRBJ2-7; v_call: TRBV5-6; d_call: TRBD1; clone_size: few; cdr3_aa: CASSLGQGFDEQYF; cdr3_nt: TGTGCCAGCAGCTTGGGACAGGGTTTCGACGAGCAGTACTTC
j_call: TRBJ2-7; v_call: TRBV28; d_call: .; clone_size: once; cdr3_aa: CASSLIWSDEQYF; cdr3_nt: TGTGCCAGCAGTTTAATTTGGAGCGACGAGCAGTACTTC
j_call: TRBJ2-2; v_call: TRBV5-1; d_call: .; clone_size: .; cdr3_aa: CASSVTRGLTGELFF; cdr3_nt: TGCGCCAGCAGCGTCACACGGGGGTTAACCGGGGAGCTGTTTTTT
j_call: TRBJ1-5; v_call: TRBV28; d_call: TRBD1; clone_size: once; cdr3_aa: CASSEQGAQGEGQPQHF; cdr3_nt: TGTGCCAGCAGTGAACAGGGGGCGCAGGGAGAGGGTCAGCCCCAGCATTTT
j_call: TRBJ2-5; v_call: TRBV5-1; d_call: .; clone_size: .; cdr3_aa: CASSLNPGEETQYF; cdr3_nt: TGCGCCAGCAGCTTGAACCCGGGAGAGGAGACCCAGTACTTC